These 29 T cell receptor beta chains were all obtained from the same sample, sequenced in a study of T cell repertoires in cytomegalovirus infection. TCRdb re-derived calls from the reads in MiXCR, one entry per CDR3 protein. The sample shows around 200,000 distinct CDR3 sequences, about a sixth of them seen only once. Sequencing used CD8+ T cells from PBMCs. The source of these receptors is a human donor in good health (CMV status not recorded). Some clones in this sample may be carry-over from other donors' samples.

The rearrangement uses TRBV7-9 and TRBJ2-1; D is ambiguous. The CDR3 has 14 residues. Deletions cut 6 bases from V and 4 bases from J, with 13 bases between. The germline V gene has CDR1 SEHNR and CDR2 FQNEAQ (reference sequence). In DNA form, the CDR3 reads TGTGCCAGCAGAAAGACGGACGGATACAATGAGCAGTTCTTC. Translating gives CASRKTDGYNEQFF.

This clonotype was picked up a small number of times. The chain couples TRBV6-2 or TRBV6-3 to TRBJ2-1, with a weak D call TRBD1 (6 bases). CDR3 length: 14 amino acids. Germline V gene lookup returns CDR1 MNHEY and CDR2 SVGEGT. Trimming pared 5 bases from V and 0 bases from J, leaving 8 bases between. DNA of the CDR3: TGTGCCAGCAGTCAGGACAGCTCCTACAATGAGCAGTTCTTC. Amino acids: CASSQDSSYNEQFF.

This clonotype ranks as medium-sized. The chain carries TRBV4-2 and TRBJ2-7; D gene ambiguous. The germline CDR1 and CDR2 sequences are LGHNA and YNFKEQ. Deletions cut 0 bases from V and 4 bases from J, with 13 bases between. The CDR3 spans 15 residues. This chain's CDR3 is CASSQDLETKYEQYF. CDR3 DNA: TGTGCCAGCAGCCAAGATTTGGAGACAAAATACGAGCAGTACTTC.

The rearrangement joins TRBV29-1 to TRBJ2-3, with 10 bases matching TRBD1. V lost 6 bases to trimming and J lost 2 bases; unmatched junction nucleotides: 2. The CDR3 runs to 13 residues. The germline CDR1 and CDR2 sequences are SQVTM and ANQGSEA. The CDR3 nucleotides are TGCAGCGTCGGACAGGGGGACACAGATACGCAGTATTTT. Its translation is CSVGQGDTDTQYF.

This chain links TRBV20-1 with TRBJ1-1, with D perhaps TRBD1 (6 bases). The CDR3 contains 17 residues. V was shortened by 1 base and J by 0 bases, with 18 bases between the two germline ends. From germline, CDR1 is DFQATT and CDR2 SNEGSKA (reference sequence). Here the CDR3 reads CSARVYREEGLNTEAFF. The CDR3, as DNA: TGCAGTGCTAGAGTTTACAGGGAAGAGGGATTGAACACTGAAGCTTTCTTT.

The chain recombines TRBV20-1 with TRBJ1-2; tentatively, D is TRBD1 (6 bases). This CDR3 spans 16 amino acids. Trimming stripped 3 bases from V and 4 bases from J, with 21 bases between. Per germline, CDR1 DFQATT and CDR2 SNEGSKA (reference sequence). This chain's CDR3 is CSASREGRGTGYGYTF. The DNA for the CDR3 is TGCAGTGCTAGCCGAGAAGGGAGGGGGACGGGCTATGGCTACACCTTC.

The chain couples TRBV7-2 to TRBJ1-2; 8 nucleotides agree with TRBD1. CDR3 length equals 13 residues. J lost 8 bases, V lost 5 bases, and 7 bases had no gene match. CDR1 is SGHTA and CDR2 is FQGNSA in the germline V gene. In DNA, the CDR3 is TGTGCCAGCAGCACGACAGGGGCCGAGGGCTACACCTTC. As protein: CASSTTGAEGYTF.

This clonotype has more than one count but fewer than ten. CDR3: CASSKGPDETQYF. The DNA for the CDR3 is TGTGCCAGCAGTAAAGGACCGGATGAGACCCAGTACTTC. The V call is TRBV6-6, the J call TRBJ2-5; D unclear. V was cut by 5 bases and J by 5 bases, with 12 bases left in between. The germline V gene has CDR1 MNHNY and CDR2 SVGAGI (reference sequence). The CDR3 covers 13 residues.

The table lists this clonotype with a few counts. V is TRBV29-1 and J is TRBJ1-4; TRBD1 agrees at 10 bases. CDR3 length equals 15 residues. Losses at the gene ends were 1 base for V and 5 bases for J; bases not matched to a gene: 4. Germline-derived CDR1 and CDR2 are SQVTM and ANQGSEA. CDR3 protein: CSVEVRDRGNEKLFF. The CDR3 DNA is TGCAGCGTTGAAGTCCGGGACAGGGGAAATGAAAAACTGTTTTTT.

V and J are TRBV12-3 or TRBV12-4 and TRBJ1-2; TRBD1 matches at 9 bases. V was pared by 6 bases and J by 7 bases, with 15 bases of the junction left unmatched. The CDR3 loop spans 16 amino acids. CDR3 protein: CASSPRGTGRSFGYTF. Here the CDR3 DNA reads TGTGCCAGCAGCCCTAGGGGGACAGGGCGTTCTTTTGGCTACACCTTC.

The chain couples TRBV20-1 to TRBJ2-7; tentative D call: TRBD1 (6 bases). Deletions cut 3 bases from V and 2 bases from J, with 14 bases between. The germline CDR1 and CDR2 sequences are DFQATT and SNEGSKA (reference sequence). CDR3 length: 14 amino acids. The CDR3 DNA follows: TGCAGTGCTAGGGAGGTCGCAGGGGCCTACGAGCAGTACTTC. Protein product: CSAREVAGAYEQYF.

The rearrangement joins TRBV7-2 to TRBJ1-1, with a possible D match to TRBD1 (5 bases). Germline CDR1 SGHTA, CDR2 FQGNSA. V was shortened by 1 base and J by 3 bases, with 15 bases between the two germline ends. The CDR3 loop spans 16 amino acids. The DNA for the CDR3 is TGTGCCAGCAGCTTAGTTCAGGGCGCCCAGGACACTGAAGCTTTCTTT. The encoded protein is CASSLVQGAQDTEAFF.

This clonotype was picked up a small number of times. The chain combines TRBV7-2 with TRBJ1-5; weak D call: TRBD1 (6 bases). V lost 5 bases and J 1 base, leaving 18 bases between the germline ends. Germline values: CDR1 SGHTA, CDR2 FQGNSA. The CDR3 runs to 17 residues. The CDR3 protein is CASSESRGLRSNQPQHF. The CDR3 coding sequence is TGTGCCAGCAGCGAAAGTAGGGGGTTAAGGAGCAATCAGCCCCAGCATTTT. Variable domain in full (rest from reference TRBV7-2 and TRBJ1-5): GAGVSQSPSNKVTEKGKDVELRCDPISGHTALYWYRQSLGQGLEFLIYFQGNSAPDKSGLPSDRFSAERTGGSVSTLTIQRTQQEDSAVYLCASSESRGLRSNQPQHFGDGTRLSIL.

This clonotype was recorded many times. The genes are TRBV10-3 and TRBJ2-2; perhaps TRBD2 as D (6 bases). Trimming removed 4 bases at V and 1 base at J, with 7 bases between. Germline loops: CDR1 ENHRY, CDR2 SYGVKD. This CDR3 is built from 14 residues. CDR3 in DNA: TGTGCCATCAGTGTGGGAGGGAACACCGGGGAGCTGTTTTTT. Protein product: CAISVGGNTGELFF.

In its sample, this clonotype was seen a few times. Here the CDR3 reads CASTKGDYYGYTF. As DNA, the CDR3 is TGTGCCAGCACCAAAGGGGATTACTATGGCTACACCTTC. The V and J genes are TRBV7-2 and TRBJ1-2, with D perhaps matching TRBD1 (5 bases). Trimming pared 7 bases from V and 3 bases from J, leaving 12 bases between. This CDR3 is 13 amino acids long. Germline V CDR1 and CDR2: SGHTA, FQGNSA.

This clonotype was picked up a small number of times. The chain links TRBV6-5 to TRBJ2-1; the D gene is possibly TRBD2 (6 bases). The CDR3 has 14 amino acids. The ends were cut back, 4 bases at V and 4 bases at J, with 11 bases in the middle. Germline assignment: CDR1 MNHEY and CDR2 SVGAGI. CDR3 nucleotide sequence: TGTGCCAGCAGTTCGGGGGTAACATACAATGAGCAGTTCTTC. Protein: CASSSGVTYNEQFF.

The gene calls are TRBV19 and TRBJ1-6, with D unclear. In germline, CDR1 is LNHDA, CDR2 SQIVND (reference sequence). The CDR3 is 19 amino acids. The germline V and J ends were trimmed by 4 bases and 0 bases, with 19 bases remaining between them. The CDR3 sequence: CASSSPVTTPSSYNSPLHF. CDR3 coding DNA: TGTGCCAGTAGTAGTCCAGTAACCACCCCGAGCTCCTATAATTCACCCCTCCACTTT. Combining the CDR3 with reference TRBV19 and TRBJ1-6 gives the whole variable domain DGGITQSPKYLFRKEGQNVTLSCEQNLNHDAMYWYRQDPGQGLRLIYYSQIVNDFQKGDIAEGYSVSREKKESFPLTVTSAQKNPTAFYLCASSSPVTTPSSYNSPLHFGNGTRLTVT.

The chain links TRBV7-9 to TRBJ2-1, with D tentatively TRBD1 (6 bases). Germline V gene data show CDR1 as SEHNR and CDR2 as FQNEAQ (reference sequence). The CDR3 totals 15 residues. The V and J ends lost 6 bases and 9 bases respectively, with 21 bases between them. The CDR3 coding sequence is TGTGCCAGCAGTTCGACAGGATTCGCGTCGGGTGAGCAGTTCTTC. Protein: CASSSTGFASGEQFF.

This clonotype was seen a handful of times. The CDR3 protein is CASSHDDGEETQYF. CDR3 nucleotides: TGCGCCAGCAGCCATGACGACGGGGAAGAGACCCAGTACTTC. This rearrangement joins TRBV4-1 to TRBJ2-5; perhaps TRBD2 as D (5 bases). The CDR3 loop spans 14 amino acids. Germline V lookup: CDR1 MGHRA, CDR2 YSYEKL. Trimming shortened V by 3 bases and J by 3 bases, and 11 bases separated the two germline ends.

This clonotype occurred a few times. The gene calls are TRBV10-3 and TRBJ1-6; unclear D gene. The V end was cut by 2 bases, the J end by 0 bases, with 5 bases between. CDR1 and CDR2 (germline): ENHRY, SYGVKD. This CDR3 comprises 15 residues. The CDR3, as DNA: TGTGCCATCAGTGAGGAGGGCTCCTATAATTCACCCCTCCACTTT. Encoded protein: CAISEEGSYNSPLHF.

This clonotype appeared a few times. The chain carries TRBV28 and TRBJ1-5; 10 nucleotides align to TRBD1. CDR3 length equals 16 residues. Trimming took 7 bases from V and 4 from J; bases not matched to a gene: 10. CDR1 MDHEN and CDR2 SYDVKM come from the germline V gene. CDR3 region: CASNPDRGLRNQPQHF. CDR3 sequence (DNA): TGTGCCAGCAATCCAGACAGGGGGCTGAGGAATCAGCCCCAGCATTTT.

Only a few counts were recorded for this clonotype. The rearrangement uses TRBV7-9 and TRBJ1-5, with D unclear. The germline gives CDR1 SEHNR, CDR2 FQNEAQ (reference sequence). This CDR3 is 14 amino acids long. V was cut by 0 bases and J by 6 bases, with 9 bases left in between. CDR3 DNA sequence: TGTGCCAGCAGCTTAGCAGGAGGCGGTCAGCCCCAGCATTTT. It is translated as CASSLAGGGQPQHF.

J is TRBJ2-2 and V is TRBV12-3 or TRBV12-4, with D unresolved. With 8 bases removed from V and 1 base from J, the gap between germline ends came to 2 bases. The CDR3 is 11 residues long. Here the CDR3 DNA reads TGTGCCAGCCAGAACACCGGGGAGCTGTTTTTT. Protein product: CASQNTGELFF.

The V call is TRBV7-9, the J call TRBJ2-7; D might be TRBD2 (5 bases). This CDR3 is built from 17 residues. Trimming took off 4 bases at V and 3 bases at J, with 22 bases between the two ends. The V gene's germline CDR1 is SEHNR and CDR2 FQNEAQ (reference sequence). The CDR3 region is CASSYRRPEDFDYEQYF. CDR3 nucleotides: TGTGCCAGCAGCTACCGGCGGCCCGAGGACTTCGACTACGAGCAGTACTTC.

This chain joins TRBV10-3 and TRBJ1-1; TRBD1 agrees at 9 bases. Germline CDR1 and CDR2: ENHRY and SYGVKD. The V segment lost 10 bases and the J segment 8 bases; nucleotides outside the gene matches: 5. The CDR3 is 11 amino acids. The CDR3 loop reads CATGQGGEAFF. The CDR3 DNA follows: TGTGCCACGGGACAGGGAGGCGAAGCTTTCTTT.

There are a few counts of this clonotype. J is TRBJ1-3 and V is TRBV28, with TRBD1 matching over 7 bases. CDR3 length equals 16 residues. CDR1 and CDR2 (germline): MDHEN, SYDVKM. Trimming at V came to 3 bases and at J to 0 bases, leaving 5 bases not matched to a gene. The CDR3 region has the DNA TGTGCCAGCAGTTTCTATGGGGACAGCTCTGGAAACACCATATATTTT. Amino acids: CASSFYGDSSGNTIYF. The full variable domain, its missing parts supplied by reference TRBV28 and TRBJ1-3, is DVKVTQSSRYLVKRTGEKVFLECVQDMDHENMFWYRQDPGLGLRLIYFSYDVKMKEKGDIPEGYSVSREKKERFSLILESASTNQTSMYLCASSFYGDSSGNTIYFGEGSWLTVV.

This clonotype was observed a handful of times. In DNA, the CDR3 is TGTGCCAGCAGCTTGAACGGGGGGGCGAAGTTGAATGAGCAGTTCTTC. Translating gives CASSLNGGAKLNEQFF. V usage is TRBV7-2 and J usage is TRBJ2-1; TRBD2 aligns across 8 bases. V lost 3 bases and J lost 7; bases outside the gene matches: 11. The CDR3 is 16 residues long. The germline V gene has CDR1 SGHTA and CDR2 FQGNSA.

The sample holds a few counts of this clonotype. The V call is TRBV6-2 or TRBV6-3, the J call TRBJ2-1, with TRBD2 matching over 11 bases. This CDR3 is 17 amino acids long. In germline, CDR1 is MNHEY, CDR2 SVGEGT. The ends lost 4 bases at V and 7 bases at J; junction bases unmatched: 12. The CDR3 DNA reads TGTGCCAGCAGTTTCCCCTCTAGCGGGGGGTCGAAGAATGAGCAGTTCTTC. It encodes CASSFPSSGGSKNEQFF.

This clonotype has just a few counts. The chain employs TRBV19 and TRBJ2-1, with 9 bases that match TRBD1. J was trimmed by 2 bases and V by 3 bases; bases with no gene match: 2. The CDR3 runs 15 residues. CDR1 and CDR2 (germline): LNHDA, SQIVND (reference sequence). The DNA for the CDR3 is TGTGCCAGTAGTATCGGGACAGGGACCTACAATGAGCAGTTCTTC. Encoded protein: CASSIGTGTYNEQFF.